Below are 23 T cell receptor beta chains sequenced from a single sample in a study of OX40 agonist ivuxolimab in advanced cancers. This table comes from immunoSEQ multiplex PCR, and its TCRdb copy is limited to in-frame clones, with some not included. Of 70,000 to 80,000 clones in the sample, just over 90% were seen once. The source was CD4+ or CD8+ T cells sorted from blood, collected in a trial of the OX40 agonist ivuxolimab. These receptors all stem from an adult with an advanced solid tumor such as melanoma, head and neck, liver or kidney cancer.

V gene TRBV2 combines with J gene TRBJ1-5; D uncertain. Trimming shortened V by 5 bases and J by 5 bases, and 16 bases separated the two germline ends. The CDR3 consists of 15 residues. Per the germline V gene, CDR1 is SNHLY and CDR2 is FYNNEI. CDR3 sequence reads: CASSHGLRVDQPQHF. The CDR3 bases are TGTGCCAGCAGTCACGGACTAAGGGTTGATCAGCCCCAGCATTTT.

This chain uses TRBV19 with TRBJ1-5; 7 bases map to TRBD1. Germline lookup yields CDR1 LNHDA and CDR2 SQIVND (reference sequence). J lost 4 bases, V lost 3 bases, and 3 bases had no gene match. The CDR3 is made up of 14 amino acids. DNA for the CDR3: TGTGCCAGTAGTATGACAGGGTGGAATCAGCCCCAGCATTTT. This codes for CASSMTGWNQPQHF. Full variable domain (outside the CDR3, taken from reference TRBV19 and TRBJ1-5): DGGITQSPKYLFRKEGQNVTLSCEQNLNHDAMYWYRQDPGQGLRLIYYSQIVNDFQKGDIAEGYSVSREKKESFPLTVTSAQKNPTAFYLCASSMTGWNQPQHFGDGTRLSIL.

This sequence joins TRBV9 and TRBJ2-2; 7 bases are shared with TRBD2. CDR3 length: 15 residues. CDR1 is SGDLS, CDR2 YYNGEE, per germline. Trimming took 3 bases from V and 2 from J; bases not matched to a gene: 4. For the CDR3, the DNA is TGTGCCAGCAGCGATCTAGCGGTTAACACCGGGGAGCTGTTTTTT. It codes for CASSDLAVNTGELFF.

The chain has TRBV13 and TRBJ1-1; 10 bases are shared with TRBD1. Germline V CDR1 and CDR2: PRHDT, FYEKMQ (reference sequence). Trimming removed 4 bases from V and 3 bases from J; junction bases left unmatched: 8. There are 16 residues in the CDR3. CDR3 nucleotide sequence: TGTGCCAGCAGCTCGACAGGGGGCATTGGGGACACTGAAGCTTTCTTT. Translated, it gives CASSSTGGIGDTEAFF.

The CDR3 sequence: CSVETGGSEQFF. The CDR3 DNA reads as TGCAGCGTTGAGACAGGGGGCAGTGAGCAGTTCTTC. The genes are TRBV29-1 and TRBJ2-1; the match to TRBD1 covers 10 bases. Per the germline V gene, CDR1 is SQVTM and CDR2 is ANQGSEA. The CDR3 runs to 12 residues. The trim removed 3 bases at V and 9 bases at J, leaving 2 bases unmatched.

The chain is built from TRBV7-8 and TRBJ1-2; D unresolved. V shed 2 bases and J shed 8 bases, with 21 bases lying between them. Germline CDR1 is SGHVS and CDR2 is FQNEAQ. The CDR3 sequence is 16 residues long. CDR3 bases: TGTGCCAGCAGCTTAAATTCCCCCGAGCTCGACGGGGGCTACACCTTC. Translation: CASSLNSPELDGGYTF. Variable domain in full (rest from reference TRBV7-8 and TRBJ1-2): GAGVSQSPRYKVAKRGQDVALRCDPISGHVSLFWYQQALGQGPEFLTYFQNEAQLDKSGLPSDRFFAERPEGSVSTLKIQRTQQEDSAVYLCASSLNSPELDGGYTFGSGTRLTVV.

V is TRBV7-3 and J is TRBJ2-3; 9 positions match TRBD2. The CDR3 is 15 amino acids. CDR1 is SGHTA and CDR2 is FQGTGA in the germline V gene. V shed 4 bases, J shed 3 bases, and the junction held 5 bases outside the gene matches. The CDR3 nucleotides read TGTGCCAGCAGCTCGACTAGCGGTGTAACAGATACGCAGTATTTT. Protein: CASSSTSGVTDTQYF.

This clone was observed a handful of times. The chain uses TRBV19 and TRBJ1-1; D might be TRBD1 (5 bases). V lost 7 bases and J lost 1, with 10 bases in between. The CDR3 contains 13 residues. Germline CDR1 is LNHDA and CDR2 is SQIVND (reference sequence). CDR3 in DNA: TGTGCCAGTAAGGTGGGGGGGAACACTGAAGCTTTCTTT. As protein: CASKVGGNTEAFF.

The chain combines TRBV27 with TRBJ2-7; D is uncertain. The CDR3 length is 15 residues. Germline CDR1 reads MNHEY; CDR2 reads SMNVEV (reference sequence). Deletions cut 8 bases from V and 4 bases from J, with 21 bases between. The CDR3 nucleotides read TGTGCCAGCTGCCTCGGGCCTGCTCTCGCTTACGAGCAGTACTTC. As protein: CASCLGPALAYEQYF.

The chain uses TRBV4-3 and TRBJ1-2; D remains ambiguous. Germline CDR1 reads LGHNA; CDR2 reads YSLEER. Trimming removed 3 bases at V and 3 bases at J, with 23 bases between. CDR3 size: 18 residues. The CDR3 nucleotides are TGCGCCAGCAGCCAGGTGCCCCCACAACCCTATCAGCACTATGGCTACACCTTC. Its translation: CASSQVPPQPYQHYGYTF.

The chain carries TRBV7-9 and TRBJ2-7; no definite D call. The germline V gene has CDR1 SEHNR and CDR2 FQNEAQ (reference sequence). Between the trimmed V and J ends, which lost 7 bases and 2 bases, there was a span of 15 bases. This CDR3 is 14 amino acids long. The CDR3 DNA is TGTGCCAGCACCTATAATAGAGGCGCCTACGAGCAGTACTTC. It translates to CASTYNRGAYEQYF.

This chain links TRBV4-3 with TRBJ2-7, with D perhaps TRBD1 (6 bases). The CDR3 contains 16 residues. Germline V gene lookup returns CDR1 LGHNA and CDR2 YSLEER. With 3 bases removed from V and 2 bases from J, the gap between germline ends came to 17 bases. The CDR3 bases are TGCGCCAGCAGCCACCTAGTATCCGGGACAACCTACGAGCAGTACTTC. Its protein product is CASSHLVSGTTYEQYF.

This clone occurred once. The chain recombines TRBV11-1 with TRBJ2-7; TRBD1 is a possible D gene (5 bases). The CDR3 sequence is 15 residues long. Germline V gene sequence: CDR1 SGHAT, CDR2 FQDESV (reference sequence). V lost 1 base to trimming and J lost 2 bases, with 12 bases between them. The DNA of the CDR3 is TGTGCCAGCAGCTTAGACAGGTGGATCCCCTACGAGCAGTACTTC. Translation: CASSLDRWIPYEQYF. The whole variable domain, filled in from reference TRBV11-1 and TRBJ2-7, reads EAEVAQSPRYKITEKSQAVAFWCDPISGHATLYWYRQILGQGPELLVQFQDESVVDDSQLPKDRFSAERLKGVDSTLKIQPAELGDSAMYLCASSLDRWIPYEQYFGPGTRLTVT.

This chain connects TRBV7-9 to TRBJ2-2; the D is unclear. The V and J ends lost 5 bases and 3 bases respectively, with 7 bases between them. Germline loops: CDR1 SEHNR, CDR2 FQNEAQ (reference sequence). This CDR3 is 13 amino acids long. CDR3 in amino acids: CASSPVYTGELFF. The CDR3 nucleotides read TGTGCCAGCAGCCCCGTATACACCGGGGAGCTGTTTTTT.

V and J are TRBV5-4 and TRBJ2-5; 14 bases are shared with TRBD2. The germline V gene has CDR1 SGHNT and CDR2 YYREEE (reference sequence). CDR3 length: 15 residues. V shed 10 bases and J 4 bases; nucleotides not matched to a gene: 9. Here the CDR3 reads CAVHPGTSGGETQYF. The CDR3 coding sequence is TGTGCCGTGCACCCCGGGACTAGCGGGGGAGAGACCCAGTACTTC. Supplemented by reference TRBV5-4 and TRBJ2-5, the full variable domain reads ETGVTQSPTHLIKTRGQQVTLRCSSQSGHNTVSWYQQALGQGPQFIFQYYREEENGRGNFPPRFSGLQFPNYSSELNVNALELDDSALYLCAVHPGTSGGETQYFGPGTRLLVL.

The chain joins TRBV21-1 to TRBJ2-3; the table calls TRBD2, which could not be checked here. TRBV21-1 is a known pseudogene. This CDR3 region has 19 residues. The CDR3 spells CASSKALWGLAVSTDTQYF. The CDR3 bases are TGTGCCAGCAGCAAAGCGCTTTGGGGACTAGCGGTTAGCACAGATACGCAGTATTTT.

CDR3 sequence: CASSLDGDYTDTQYF. The CDR3 nucleotides are TGTGCCAGCAGTTTGGACGGAGACTACACAGATACGCAGTATTTT. The chain joins TRBV6-4 to TRBJ2-3; tentatively, D is TRBD2 (5 bases). Trimming removed 5 bases at V and 2 bases at J, with 14 bases between. CDR3 length: 15 amino acids. Germline V gives CDR1 MRHNA, CDR2 SNTAGT.

The J gene is TRBJ2-7, the V gene TRBV5-1; TRBD2 is a possible D gene (6 bases). The germline gives CDR1 SGHRS, CDR2 YFSETQ. The CDR3 is 13 residues long. The V end lost 2 bases, the J end lost 0 bases, and 6 bases lay between the germline ends. In nucleotides, the CDR3 is TGCGCCAGCAGCTTCGGGAGCTCCTACGAGCAGTACTTC. Its protein product is CASSFGSSYEQYF.

This sequence joins TRBV4-3 and TRBJ2-2, with D tentatively TRBD1 (6 bases). Germline CDR1 is LGHNA and CDR2 is YSLEER. The CDR3 is 16 residues long. With 1 base removed from V and 2 bases from J, the gap between germline ends came to 11 bases. DNA for the CDR3: TGCGCCAGCAGCCAAGTGGGGGCAGAAAACACCGGGGAGCTGTTTTTT. It codes for CASSQVGAENTGELFF.

The chain couples TRBV27 to TRBJ1-3, with 9 bases matching TRBD1. Germline assignment: CDR1 MNHEY and CDR2 SMNVEV (reference sequence). CDR3 length: 18 residues. V gave up 0 bases and J gave up 3 bases; unmatched junction bases: 9. The CDR3 here is CASSLSSGQGIFGNTIYF. DNA of the CDR3: TGTGCCAGCAGTTTATCCTCTGGACAGGGGATATTTGGAAACACCATATATTTT.

The rearrangement uses TRBV4-2 and TRBJ1-4, with D possibly being TRBD1 (6 bases). The CDR3 is 16 amino acids. The V end lost 5 bases, the J end lost 0 bases, and 13 bases lay between the germline ends. The germline gives CDR1 LGHNA, CDR2 YNFKEQ. The CDR3 DNA follows: TGTGCCAGCAGCTCGTACAGGGAAGCAACTAATGAAAAACTGTTTTTT. Protein: CASSSYREATNEKLFF.

This clone appeared a single time. CDR3 sequence (DNA): TGTGCCAGCAGCTCGGGACTAGCGGACTACGAGCAGTACTTC. Protein sequence: CASSSGLADYEQYF. V usage is TRBV5-4 and J usage is TRBJ2-7, with TRBD2 matching over 11 bases. V gave up 3 bases and J gave up 3 bases; unmatched junction bases: 2. Germline V lookup: CDR1 SGHNT, CDR2 YYREEE (reference sequence). The CDR3 sequence is 14 residues long.

This rearrangement joins TRBV4-3 to TRBJ2-1, with 14 bases lining up with TRBD2. V dropped 4 bases and J dropped 4; count of bases not matched to a gene: 3. Germline loops: CDR1 LGHNA, CDR2 YSLEER. The CDR3 length is 16 residues. CDR3 amino acids: CASSPGLAGEYNEQFF. The DNA for the CDR3 is TGCGCCAGCAGCCCGGGACTAGCGGGAGAGTACAATGAGCAGTTCTTC.